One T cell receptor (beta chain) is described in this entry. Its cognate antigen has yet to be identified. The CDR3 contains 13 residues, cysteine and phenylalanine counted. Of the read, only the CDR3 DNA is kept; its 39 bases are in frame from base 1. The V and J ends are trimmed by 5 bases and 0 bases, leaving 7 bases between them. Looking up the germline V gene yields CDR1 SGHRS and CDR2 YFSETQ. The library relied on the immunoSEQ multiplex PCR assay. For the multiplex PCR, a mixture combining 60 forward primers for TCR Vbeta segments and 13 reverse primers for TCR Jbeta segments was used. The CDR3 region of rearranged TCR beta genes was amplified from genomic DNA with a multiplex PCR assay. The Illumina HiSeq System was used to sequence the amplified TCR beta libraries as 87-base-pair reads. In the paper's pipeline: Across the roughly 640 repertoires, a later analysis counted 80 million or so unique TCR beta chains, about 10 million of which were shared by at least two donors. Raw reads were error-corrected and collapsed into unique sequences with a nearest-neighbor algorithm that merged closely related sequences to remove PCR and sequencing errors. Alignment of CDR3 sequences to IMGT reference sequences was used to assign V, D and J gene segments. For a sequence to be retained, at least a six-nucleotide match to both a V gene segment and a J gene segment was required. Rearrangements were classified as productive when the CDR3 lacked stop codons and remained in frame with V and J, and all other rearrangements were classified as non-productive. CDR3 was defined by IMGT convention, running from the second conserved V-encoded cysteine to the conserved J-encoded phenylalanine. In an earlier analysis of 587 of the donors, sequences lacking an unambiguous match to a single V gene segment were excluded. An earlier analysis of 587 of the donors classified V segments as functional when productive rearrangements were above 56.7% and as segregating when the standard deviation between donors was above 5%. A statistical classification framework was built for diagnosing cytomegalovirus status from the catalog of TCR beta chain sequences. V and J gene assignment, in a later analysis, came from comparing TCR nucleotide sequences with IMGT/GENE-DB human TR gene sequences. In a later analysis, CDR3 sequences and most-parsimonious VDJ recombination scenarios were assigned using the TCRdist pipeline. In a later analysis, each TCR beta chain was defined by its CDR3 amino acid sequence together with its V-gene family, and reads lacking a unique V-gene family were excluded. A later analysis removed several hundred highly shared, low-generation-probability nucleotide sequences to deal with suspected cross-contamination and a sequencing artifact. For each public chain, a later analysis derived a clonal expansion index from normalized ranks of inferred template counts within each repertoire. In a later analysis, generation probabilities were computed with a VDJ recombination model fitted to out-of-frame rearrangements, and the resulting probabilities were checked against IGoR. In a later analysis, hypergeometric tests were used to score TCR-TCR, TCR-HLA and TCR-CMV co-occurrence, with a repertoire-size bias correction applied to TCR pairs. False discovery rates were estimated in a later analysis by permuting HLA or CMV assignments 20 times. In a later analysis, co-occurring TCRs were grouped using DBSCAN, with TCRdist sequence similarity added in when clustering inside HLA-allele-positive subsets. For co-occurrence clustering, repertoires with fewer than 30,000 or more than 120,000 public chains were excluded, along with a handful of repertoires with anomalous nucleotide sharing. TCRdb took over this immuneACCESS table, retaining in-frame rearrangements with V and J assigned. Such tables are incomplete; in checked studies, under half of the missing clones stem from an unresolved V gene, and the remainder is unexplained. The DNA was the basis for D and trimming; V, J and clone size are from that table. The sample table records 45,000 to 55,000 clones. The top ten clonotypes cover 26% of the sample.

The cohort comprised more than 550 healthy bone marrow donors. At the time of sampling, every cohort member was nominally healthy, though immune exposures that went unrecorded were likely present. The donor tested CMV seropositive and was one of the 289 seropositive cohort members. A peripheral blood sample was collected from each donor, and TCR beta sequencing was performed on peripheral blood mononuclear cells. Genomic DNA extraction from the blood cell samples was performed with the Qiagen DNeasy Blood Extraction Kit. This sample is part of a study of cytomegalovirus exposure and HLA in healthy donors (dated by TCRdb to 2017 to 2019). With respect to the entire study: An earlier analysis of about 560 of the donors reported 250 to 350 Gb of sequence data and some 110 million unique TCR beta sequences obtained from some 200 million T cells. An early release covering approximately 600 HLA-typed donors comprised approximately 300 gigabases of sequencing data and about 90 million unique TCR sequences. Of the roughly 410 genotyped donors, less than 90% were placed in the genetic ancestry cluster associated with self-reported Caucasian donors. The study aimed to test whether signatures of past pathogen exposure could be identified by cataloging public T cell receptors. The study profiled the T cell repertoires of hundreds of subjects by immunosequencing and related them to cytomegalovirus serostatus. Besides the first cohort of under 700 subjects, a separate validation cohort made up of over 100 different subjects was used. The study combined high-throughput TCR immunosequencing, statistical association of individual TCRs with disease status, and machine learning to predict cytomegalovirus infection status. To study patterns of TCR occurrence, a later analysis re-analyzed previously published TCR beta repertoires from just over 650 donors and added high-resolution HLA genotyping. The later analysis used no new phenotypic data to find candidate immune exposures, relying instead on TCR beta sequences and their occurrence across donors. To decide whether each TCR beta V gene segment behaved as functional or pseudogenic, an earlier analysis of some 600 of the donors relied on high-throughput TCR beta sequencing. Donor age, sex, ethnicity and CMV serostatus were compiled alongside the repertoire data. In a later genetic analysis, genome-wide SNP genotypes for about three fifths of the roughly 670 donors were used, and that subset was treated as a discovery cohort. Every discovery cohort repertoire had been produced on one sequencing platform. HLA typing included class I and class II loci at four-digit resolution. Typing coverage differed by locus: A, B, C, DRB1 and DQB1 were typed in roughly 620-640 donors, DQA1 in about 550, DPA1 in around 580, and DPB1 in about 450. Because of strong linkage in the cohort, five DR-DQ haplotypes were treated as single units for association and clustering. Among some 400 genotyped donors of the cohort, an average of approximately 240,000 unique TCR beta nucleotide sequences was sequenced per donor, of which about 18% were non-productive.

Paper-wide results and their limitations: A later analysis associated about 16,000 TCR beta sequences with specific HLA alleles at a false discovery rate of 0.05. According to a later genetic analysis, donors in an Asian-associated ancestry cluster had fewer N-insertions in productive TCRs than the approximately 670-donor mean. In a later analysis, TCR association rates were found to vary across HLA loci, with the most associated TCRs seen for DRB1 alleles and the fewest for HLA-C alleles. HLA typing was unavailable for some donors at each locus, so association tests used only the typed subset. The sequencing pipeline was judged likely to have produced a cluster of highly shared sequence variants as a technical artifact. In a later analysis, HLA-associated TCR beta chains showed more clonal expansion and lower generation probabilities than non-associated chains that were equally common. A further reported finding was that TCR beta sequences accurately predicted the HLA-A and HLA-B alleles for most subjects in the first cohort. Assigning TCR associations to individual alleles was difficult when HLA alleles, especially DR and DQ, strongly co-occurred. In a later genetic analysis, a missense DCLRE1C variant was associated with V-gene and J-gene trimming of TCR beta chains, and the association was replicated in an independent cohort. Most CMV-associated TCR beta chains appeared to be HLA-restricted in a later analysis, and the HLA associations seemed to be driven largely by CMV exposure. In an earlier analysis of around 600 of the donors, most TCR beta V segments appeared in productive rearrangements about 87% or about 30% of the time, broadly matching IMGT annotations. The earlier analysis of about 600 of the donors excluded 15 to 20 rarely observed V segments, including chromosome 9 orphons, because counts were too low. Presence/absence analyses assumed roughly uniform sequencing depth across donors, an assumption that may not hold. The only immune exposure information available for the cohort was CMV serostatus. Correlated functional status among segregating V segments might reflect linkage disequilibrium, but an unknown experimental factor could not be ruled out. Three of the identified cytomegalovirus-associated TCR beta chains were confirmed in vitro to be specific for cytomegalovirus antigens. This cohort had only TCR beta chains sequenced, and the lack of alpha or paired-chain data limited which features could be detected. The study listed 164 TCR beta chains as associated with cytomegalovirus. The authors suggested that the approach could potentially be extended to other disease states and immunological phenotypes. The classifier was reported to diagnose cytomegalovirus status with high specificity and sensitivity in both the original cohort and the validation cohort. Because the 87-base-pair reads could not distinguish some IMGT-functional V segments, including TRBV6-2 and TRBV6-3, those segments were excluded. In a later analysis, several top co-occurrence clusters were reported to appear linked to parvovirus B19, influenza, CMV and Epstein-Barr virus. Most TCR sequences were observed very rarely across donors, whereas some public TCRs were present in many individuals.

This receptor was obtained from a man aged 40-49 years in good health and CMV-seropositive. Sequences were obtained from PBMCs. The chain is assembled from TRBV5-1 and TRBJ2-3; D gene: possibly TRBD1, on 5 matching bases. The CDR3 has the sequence CASRQGSTDTQYF. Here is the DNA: TGCGCCAGCAGGCAGGGTAGCACAGATACGCAGTATTTT.